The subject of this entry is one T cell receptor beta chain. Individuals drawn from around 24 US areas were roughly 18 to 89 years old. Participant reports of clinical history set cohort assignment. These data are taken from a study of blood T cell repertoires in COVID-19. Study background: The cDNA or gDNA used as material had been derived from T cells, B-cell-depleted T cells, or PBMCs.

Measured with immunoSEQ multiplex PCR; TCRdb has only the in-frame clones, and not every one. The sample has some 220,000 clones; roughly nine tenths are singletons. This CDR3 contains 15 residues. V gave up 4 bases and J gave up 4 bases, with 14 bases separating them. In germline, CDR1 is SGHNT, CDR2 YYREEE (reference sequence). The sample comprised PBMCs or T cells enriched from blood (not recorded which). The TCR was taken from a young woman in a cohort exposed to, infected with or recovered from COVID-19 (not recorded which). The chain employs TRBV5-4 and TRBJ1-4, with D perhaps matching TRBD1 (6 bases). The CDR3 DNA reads TGTGCCAGCAGCATTACAGGGCCAGTTAATGAAAAACTGTTTTTT. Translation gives CASSITGPVNEKLFF.